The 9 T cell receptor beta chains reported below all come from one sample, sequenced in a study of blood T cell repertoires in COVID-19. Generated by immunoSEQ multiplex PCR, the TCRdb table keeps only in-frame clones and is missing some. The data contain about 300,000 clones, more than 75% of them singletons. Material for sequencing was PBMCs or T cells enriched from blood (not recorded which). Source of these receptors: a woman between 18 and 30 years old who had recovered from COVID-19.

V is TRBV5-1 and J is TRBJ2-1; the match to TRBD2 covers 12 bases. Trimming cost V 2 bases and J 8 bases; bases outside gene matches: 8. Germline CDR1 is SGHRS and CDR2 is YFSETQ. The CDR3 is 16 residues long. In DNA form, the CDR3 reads TGCGCCAGCAGCTTACGGACTAGCGGGAATTCCCATGAGCAGTTCTTC. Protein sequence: CASSLRTSGNSHEQFF.

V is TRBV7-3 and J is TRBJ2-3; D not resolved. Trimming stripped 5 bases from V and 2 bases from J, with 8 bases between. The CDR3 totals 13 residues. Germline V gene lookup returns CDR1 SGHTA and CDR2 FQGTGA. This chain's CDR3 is CASSLSFTDTQYF. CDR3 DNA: TGTGCCAGCAGCCTTTCTTTCACAGATACGCAGTATTTT.

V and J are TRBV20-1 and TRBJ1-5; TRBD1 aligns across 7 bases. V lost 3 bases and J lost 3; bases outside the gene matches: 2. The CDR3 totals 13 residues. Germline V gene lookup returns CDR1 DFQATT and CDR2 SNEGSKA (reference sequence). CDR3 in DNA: TGCAGTGCTAGTGACAGGGTCAATCAGCCCCAGCATTTT. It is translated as CSASDRVNQPQHF.

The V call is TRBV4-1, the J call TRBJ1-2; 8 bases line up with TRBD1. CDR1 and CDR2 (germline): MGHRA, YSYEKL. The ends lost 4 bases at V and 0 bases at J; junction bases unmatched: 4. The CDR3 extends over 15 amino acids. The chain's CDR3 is CASSPGGGTNYGYTF. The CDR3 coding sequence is TGCGCCAGCAGCCCAGGGGGCGGGACTAACTATGGCTACACCTTC.

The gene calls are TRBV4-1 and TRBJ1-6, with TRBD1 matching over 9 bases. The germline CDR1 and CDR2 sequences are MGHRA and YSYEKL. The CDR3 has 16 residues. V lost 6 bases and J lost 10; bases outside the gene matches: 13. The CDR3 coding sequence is TGCGCCAGCAGTCACAACCGGGACAGGGAACGATCACCCCTCCACTTT. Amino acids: CASSHNRDRERSPLHF.

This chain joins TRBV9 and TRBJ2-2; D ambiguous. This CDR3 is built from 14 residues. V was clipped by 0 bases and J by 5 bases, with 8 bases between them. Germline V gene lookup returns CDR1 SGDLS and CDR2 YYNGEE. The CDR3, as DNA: TGTGCCAGCAGCGTAGAGTGGGCGACCGGGGAGCTGTTTTTT. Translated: CASSVEWATGELFF.

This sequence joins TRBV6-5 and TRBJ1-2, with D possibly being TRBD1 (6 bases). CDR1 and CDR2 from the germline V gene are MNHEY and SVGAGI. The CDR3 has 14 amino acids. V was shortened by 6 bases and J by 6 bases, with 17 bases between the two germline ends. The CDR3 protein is CASSRADSSNGYTF. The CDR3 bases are TGTGCCAGCAGCCGAGCGGACAGTTCAAATGGCTACACCTTC.

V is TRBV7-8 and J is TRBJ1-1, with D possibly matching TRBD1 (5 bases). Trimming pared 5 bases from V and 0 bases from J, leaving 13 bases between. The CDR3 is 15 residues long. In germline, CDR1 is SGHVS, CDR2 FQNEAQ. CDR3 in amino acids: CASSLPGRMNTEAFF. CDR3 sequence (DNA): TGTGCCAGCAGCCTCCCAGGGCGGATGAACACTGAAGCTTTCTTT.

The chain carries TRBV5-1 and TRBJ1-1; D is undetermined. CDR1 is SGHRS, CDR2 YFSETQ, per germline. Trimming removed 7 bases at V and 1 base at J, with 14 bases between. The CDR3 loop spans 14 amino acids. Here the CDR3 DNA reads TGCGCCAGCGGGGAGATGGCGTCGAACACTGAAGCTTTCTTT. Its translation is CASGEMASNTEAFF.